The clone carrying this TCR beta chain came up a few times. Antigen specificity is unknown. This sample stems from a study of CD8+ T cells in alopecia areata. Notes on the study in general: More clonal than normal scalp was lesional scalp, particularly alopecia totalis/universalis.

Extracted RNA was reverse transcribed, and the resulting cDNA served as sequencing template. The repertoire was sequenced with immunoSEQ multiplex PCR; TCRdb's copy has only in-frame clones and lacks some. This table holds 100,000 to 130,000 clones, around 55% found once. Sequencing was done on a sample of CD8+ T cells sorted from blood. The source is a human donor in good health.

As DNA, the CDR3 is TGTGCCAGCAGCTCAATGGGGGAGCAGTACTTC. Its protein is CASSSMGEQYF. The chain couples TRBV28 to TRBJ2-7; D is unclear. V was trimmed by 6 bases and J by 7 bases, leaving 10 bases between them. Germline V CDR1 and CDR2: MDHEN, SYDVKM. CDR3 length: 11 amino acids.